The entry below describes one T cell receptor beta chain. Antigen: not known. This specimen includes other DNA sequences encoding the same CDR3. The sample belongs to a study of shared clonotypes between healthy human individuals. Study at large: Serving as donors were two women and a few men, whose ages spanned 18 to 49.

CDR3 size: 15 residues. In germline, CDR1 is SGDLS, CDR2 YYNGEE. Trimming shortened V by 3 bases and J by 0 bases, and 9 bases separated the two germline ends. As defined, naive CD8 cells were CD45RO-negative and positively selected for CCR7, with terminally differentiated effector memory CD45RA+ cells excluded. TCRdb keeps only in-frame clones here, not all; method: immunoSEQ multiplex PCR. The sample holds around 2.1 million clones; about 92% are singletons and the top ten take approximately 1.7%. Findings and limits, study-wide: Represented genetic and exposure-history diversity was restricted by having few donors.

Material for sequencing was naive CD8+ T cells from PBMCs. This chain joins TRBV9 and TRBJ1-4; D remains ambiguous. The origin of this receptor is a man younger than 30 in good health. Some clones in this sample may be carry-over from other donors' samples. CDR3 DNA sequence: TGTGCCAGCAGCGCGGGCGGTGCAACTAATGAAAAACTGTTTTTT. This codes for CASSAGGATNEKLFF.